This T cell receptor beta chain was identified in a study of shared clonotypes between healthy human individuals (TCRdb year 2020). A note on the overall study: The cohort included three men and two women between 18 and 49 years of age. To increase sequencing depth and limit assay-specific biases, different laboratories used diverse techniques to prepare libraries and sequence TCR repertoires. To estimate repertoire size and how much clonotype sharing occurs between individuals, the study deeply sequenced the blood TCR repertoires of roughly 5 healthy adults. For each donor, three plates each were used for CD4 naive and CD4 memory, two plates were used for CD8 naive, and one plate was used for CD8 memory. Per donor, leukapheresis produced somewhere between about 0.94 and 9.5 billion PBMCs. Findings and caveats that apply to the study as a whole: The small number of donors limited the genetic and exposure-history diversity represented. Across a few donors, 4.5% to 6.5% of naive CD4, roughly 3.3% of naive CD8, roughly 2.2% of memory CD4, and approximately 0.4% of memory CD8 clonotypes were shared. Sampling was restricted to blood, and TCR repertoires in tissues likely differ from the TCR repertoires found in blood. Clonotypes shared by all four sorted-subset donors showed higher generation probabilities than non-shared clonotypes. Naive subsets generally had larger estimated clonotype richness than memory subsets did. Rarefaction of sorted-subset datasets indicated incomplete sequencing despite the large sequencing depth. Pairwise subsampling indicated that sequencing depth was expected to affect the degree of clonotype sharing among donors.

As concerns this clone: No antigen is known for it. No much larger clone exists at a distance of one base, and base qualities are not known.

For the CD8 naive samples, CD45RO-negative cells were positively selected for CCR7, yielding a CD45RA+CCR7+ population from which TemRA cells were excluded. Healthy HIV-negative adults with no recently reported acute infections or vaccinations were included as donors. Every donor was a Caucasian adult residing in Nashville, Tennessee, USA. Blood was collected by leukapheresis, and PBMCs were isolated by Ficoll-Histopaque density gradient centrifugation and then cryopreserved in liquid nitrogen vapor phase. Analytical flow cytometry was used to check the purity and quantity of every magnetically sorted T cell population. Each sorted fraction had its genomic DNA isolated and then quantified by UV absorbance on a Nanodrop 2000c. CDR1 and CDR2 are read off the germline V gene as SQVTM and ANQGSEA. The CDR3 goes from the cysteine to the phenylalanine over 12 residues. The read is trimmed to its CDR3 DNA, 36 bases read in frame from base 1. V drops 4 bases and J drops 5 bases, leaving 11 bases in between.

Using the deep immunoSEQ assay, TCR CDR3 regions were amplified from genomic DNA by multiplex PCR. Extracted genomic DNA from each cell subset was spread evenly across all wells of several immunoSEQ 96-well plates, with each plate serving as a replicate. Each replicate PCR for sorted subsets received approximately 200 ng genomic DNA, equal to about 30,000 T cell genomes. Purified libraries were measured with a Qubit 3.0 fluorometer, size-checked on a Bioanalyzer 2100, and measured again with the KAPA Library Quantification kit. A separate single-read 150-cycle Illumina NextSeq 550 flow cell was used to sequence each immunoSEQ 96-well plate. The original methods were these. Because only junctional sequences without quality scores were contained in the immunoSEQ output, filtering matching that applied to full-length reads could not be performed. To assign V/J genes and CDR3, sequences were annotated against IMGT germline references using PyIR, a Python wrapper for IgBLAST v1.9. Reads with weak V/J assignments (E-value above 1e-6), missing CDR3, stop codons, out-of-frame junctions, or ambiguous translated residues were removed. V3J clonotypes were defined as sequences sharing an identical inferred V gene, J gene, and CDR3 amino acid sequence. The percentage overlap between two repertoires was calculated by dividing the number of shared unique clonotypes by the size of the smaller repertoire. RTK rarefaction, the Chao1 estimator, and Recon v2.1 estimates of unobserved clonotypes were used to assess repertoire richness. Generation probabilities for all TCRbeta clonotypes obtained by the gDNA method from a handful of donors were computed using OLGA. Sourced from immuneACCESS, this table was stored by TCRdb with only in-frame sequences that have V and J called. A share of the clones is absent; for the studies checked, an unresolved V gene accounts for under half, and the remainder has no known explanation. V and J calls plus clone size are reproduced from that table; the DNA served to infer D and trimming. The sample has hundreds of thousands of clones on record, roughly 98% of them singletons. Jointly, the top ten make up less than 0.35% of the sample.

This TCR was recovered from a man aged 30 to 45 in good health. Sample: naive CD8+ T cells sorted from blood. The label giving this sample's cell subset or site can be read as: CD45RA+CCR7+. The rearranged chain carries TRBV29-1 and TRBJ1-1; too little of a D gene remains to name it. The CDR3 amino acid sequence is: CSVVVLGTEAFF. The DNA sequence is TGCAGCGTTGTAGTCCTGGGTACTGAAGCTTTCTTT.